This T cell receptor (beta chain) emerged from a study of T cell responses to AZD1222 COVID-19 vaccine. Study-wide points: Baseline serostatus was positive in only a handful of AZD1222 recipients.

Produced via immunoSEQ multiplex PCR; TCRdb's table is partial and in-frame only. This table holds 120,000 to 150,000 clones, more than 70% found once. The CDR3 is 16 amino acids. V lost 3 bases to trimming and J lost 6 bases; unmatched junction nucleotides: 3. Germline loops: CDR1 MDHEN, CDR2 SYDVKM. Note on this clone: Its antigen is not known.

The chain links TRBV28 to TRBJ2-2; 14 bases map to TRBD2. This receptor was obtained from an adult in good health. The sequenced sample was peripheral blood, obtained on day 0 of MenACWY control vaccination. CDR3 region: CASSLGLAGAPGELFF. In DNA, the CDR3 is TGTGCCAGCAGTTTGGGACTAGCGGGAGCCCCCGGGGAGCTGTTTTTT.